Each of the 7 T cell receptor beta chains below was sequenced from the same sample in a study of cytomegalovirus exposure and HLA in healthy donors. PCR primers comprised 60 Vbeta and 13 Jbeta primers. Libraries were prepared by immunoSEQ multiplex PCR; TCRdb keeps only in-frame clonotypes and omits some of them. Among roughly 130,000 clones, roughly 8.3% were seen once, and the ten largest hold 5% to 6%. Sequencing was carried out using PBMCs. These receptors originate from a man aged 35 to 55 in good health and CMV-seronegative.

As DNA, the CDR3 is TGCGCCAGCAGCCAAGGAGCTAGCGGGGGGTTAGAGACCCAGTACTTC. It codes for CASSQGASGGLETQYF. V is TRBV4-1 and J is TRBJ2-5; TRBD2 aligns across 11 bases. The CDR3 has 16 residues. CDR1 is MGHRA and CDR2 is YSYEKL in the germline V gene. The J segment lost 4 bases and the V segment lost 1 base, leaving 5 bases of the junction unmatched.

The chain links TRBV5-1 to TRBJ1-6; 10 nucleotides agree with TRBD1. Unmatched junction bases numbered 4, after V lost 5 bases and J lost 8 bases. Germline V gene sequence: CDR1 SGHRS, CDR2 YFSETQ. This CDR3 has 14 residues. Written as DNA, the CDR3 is TGCGCCAGCAGTACCGGGACAGGGGATTCACCCCTCCACTTT. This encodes CASSTGTGDSPLHF.

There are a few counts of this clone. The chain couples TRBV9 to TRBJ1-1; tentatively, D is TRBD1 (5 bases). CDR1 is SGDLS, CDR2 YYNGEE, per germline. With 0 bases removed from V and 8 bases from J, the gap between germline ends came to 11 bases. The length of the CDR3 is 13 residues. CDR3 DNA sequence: TGTGCCAGCAGCGTAGACCCCGGGGGGGAAGCTTTCTTT. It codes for CASSVDPGGEAFF.

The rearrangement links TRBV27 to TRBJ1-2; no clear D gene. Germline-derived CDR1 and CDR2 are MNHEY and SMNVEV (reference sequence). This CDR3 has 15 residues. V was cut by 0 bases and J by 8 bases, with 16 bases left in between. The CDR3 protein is CASSLSNGAALGYTF. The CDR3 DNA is TGTGCCAGCAGTTTATCTAACGGTGCCGCATTAGGCTACACCTTC.

The CDR3 DNA reads TGTGCCAGCAGGTTCCGGGACAGGCTTCTGAGCTCCTACGAGCAGTACTTC. This sequence encodes CASRFRDRLLSSYEQYF. This sequence joins TRBV2 and TRBJ2-7; 8 bases match TRBD1. Germline-derived CDR1 and CDR2 are SNHLY and FYNNEI. Unmatched junction bases numbered 13, after V lost 6 bases and J lost 0 bases. The CDR3 has 17 amino acids.

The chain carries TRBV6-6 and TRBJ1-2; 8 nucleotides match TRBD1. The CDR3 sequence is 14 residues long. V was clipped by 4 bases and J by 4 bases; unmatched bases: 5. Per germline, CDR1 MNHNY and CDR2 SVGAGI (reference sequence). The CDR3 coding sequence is TGTGCCAGCAGTTTCTCCGGGACAGGCTATGGCTACACCTTC. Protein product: CASSFSGTGYGYTF.

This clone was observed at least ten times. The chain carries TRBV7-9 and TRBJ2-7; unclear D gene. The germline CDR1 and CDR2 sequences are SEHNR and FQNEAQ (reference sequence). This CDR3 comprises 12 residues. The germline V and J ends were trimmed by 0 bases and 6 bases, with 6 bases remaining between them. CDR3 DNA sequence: TGTGCCAGCAGCTTAGCGGTAGCCGAGCAGTACTTC. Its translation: CASSLAVAEQYF.